This T cell receptor beta chain was retrieved from a study of T cells in Graves' hyperthyroidism and ophthalmopathy. TCR beta CDR3 sequences were amplified from RNA transcripts. The primer set for the first-round RT-PCR of the TCR CDR3 was HTBI. TCRdb reprocessed the multiplex PCR reads with MiXCR, giving one entry per CDR3 protein. The table shows just over 550,000 distinct CDR3 sequences, with about 45% occurring only once. The receptor comes from a woman in her late teens or twenties with Graves' hyperthyroidism. Input material: peripheral blood or thyroid tissue (not recorded which).

The DNA of the CDR3 is TGTGCCAGTAGTATCGGGACTAGCGAGGGCGGGGAGCTGTTTTTT. Its translation is CASSIGTSEGGELFF. V and J are TRBV19 and TRBJ2-2; TRBD2 matches at 10 bases. With V trimmed by 3 bases and J by 7 bases, 5 bases remained unmatched. Germline loops: CDR1 LNHDA, CDR2 SQIVND (reference sequence). The CDR3 spans 15 residues.